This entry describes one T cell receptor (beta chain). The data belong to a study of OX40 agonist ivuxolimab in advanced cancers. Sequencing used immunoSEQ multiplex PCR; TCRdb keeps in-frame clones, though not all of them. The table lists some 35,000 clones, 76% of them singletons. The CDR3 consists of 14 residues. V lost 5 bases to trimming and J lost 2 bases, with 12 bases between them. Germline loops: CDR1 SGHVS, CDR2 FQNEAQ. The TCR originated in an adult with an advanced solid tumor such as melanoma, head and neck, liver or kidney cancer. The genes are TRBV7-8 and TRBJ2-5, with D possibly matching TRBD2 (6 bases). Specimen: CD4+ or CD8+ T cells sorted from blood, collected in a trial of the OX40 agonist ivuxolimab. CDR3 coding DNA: TGTGCCAGCAGCCCGCTAGCGTTGCAAGAGACCCAGTACTTC. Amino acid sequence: CASSPLALQETQYF. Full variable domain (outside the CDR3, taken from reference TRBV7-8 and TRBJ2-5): GAGVSQSPRYKVAKRGQDVALRCDPISGHVSLFWYQQALGQGPEFLTYFQNEAQLDKSGLPSDRFFAERPEGSVSTLKIQRTQQEDSAVYLCASSPLALQETQYFGPGTRLLVL.